The subject of this entry is one TCR beta chain. TCRdb's copy holds only in-frame clones and misses some; the assay was immunoSEQ multiplex PCR. Altogether over a million clones are present, roughly 96% being singletons, with the ten largest covering 1% to 1.5%. This specimen belongs to a study of shared clonotypes between healthy human individuals. V gave up 5 bases and J gave up 0 bases; unmatched junction bases: 8. The CDR3 loop spans 15 amino acids. CDR1 SGHRS and CDR2 YFSETQ come from the germline V gene. The specimen sequenced was naive CD4+ T cells sorted from blood. This sample's subset: CD45RA+ positively selected. V is TRBV5-1 and J is TRBJ2-7, with 7 nucleotides matching TRBD2. The receptor was isolated from a man aged 25 to 40 in good health. The CDR3 DNA is TGCGCCAGCAGTACGGGAGCGGGAAACTCCTACGAGCAGTACTTC. It codes for CASSTGAGNSYEQYF.